The next 2 T cell receptor beta chains were all read from a single sample in a study of blood T cell repertoires in COVID-19. The data were produced by immunoSEQ multiplex PCR, yet TCRdb's version contains in-frame clones alone and is incomplete. Here the sample spans about 150,000 clones, approximately 90% being singletons. What was sequenced was peripheral blood. These receptors came from a woman in her seventies with acute or convalescent COVID-19.

V gene TRBV7-2 combines with J gene TRBJ2-7, with TRBD2 identical over 10 bases. The germline V gene has CDR1 SGHTA and CDR2 FQGNSA. Trimming cost V 1 base and J 3 bases; bases outside gene matches: 3. The CDR3 runs 15 residues. The CDR3 region has the DNA TGTGCCAGCAGCTTAGAGCGGGGGGGGATCTACGAGCAGTACTTC. Its translation: CASSLERGGIYEQYF.

The rearrangement uses TRBV3-1 (or the pseudogene TRBV3-2) and TRBJ2-1, with D possibly TRBD2 on 5 matching bases. The CDR3 is 16 amino acids. Germline CDR1 reads LGHDT; CDR2 reads YNNKEL (reference sequence). V shed 5 bases and J shed 3 bases, with 17 bases lying between them. The CDR3 sequence is CASSSLPGEYYNEQFF. Here the CDR3 DNA reads TGTGCCAGCAGCTCCCTACCCGGGGAGTACTACAATGAGCAGTTCTTC.